This TCR beta chain was captured by sequencing in a study of blood T cell repertoires in COVID-19. For the study at large: The United States, Italy and Spain supplied acute and convalescent COVID-19 samples.

In the original processing: The assay estimated nucleated cells by amplifying reference gene primers. Profiled with immunoSEQ multiplex PCR; TCRdb holds only in-frame clones, not every one. D and trimming come from the DNA, and the V and J calls and clone size come from that table. Of 150,000 to 180,000 clones in the sample, about 79% were seen once. The TCR sequence derives from a woman aged 45-60 years with acute or convalescent COVID-19. Specimen: peripheral blood.

CDR3 sequence (DNA): TGTGCCAGCAGCCCCAGCGGCCTGGTGAATGAGCAGTTCTTC. This encodes CASSPSGLVNEQFF. This chain uses TRBV7-2 with TRBJ2-1, with a possible D match to TRBD2 (5 bases). With 5 bases removed from V and 7 bases from J, the gap between germline ends came to 15 bases. Germline assignment: CDR1 SGHTA and CDR2 FQGNSA. This CDR3 has 14 residues.